The clone carrying this T cell receptor beta chain was seen once. This sample is drawn from a study of blood T cells in healthy people across ages. This CDR3 has 17 amino acids. Germline CDR1 reads SEHNR; CDR2 reads FQNEAQ (reference sequence). The V segment lost 2 bases and the J segment 4 bases; nucleotides outside the gene matches: 9. It was with a sample-barcoded 5' primer and a J-beta primer mix that a second PCR of roughly 6 to 12 cycles was run. Every sample gave at least 3 million paired-end reads containing CDR3. TCRdb itself ran the 5' RACE reads through MiXCR, one entry per CDR3 protein. Of 1.5 million to 2 million distinct CDR3 sequences in the sample, about 39% were seen once.

This chain joins TRBV7-9 and TRBJ1-3; the match to TRBD1 covers 9 bases. The TCR sequence derives from a human donor in good health. Sequencing used blood. DNA of the CDR3: TGTGCCAGCAGCTTATCTGGGACAGGGATGTCGGGAAACACCATATATTTT. This codes for CASSLSGTGMSGNTIYF.